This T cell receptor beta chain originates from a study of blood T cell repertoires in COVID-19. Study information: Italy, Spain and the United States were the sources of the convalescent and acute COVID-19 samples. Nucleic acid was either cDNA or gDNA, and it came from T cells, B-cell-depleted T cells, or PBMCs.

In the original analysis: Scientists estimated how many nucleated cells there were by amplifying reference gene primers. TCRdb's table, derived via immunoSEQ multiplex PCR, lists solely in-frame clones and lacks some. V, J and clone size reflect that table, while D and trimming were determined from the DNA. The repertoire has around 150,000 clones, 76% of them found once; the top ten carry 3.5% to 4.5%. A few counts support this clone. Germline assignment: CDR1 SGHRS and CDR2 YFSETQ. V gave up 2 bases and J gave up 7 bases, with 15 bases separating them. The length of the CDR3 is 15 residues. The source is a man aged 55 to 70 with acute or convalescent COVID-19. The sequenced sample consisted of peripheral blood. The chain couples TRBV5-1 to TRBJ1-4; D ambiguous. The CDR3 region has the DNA TGCGCCAGCAGCTTAGACACCCCCGAGGGTGAAAAACTGTTTTTT. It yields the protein CASSLDTPEGEKLFF.